These 21 T cell receptor beta chains were sequenced from one sample in a study of cytomegalovirus exposure and HLA in healthy donors. The PCR had 60 Vbeta and 13 Jbeta primers. The repertoire was sequenced with immunoSEQ multiplex PCR; TCRdb's copy has only in-frame clones and lacks some. The table records over 150,000 clones, about four fifths of them present only once. The specimen was PBMCs. These receptors all stem from a boy between 2 and 10 years old in good health and CMV-seronegative.

The CDR3 loop is CASSLAFGDYGYTF. The CDR3 DNA reads as TGTGCCAGCAGCTTGGCTTTCGGTGACTATGGCTACACCTTC. The chain carries TRBV5-4 and TRBJ1-2, with D unresolved. Germline loops: CDR1 SGHNT, CDR2 YYREEE (reference sequence). V shed 0 bases and J shed 3 bases, with 9 bases lying between them. This CDR3 contains 14 residues.

V and J are TRBV29-1 and TRBJ2-5, with TRBD2 identical over 8 bases. The DNA end lines up better with TRBJ2-7; the J call may be wrong. CDR3 length: 14 amino acids. Looked up from germline, CDR1 is SQVTM and CDR2 is ANQGSEA. The CDR3 region is CSVIAGLHSYEQYF. The CDR3 DNA reads TGCAGCGTCATAGCGGGACTCCACTCCTACGAGCAGTACTTC.

The chain recombines TRBV10-3 with TRBJ1-6; D is undetermined. There are 17 residues in the CDR3. The germline V and J ends were trimmed by 5 bases and 0 bases, with 14 bases remaining between them. Germline V gene lookup returns CDR1 ENHRY and CDR2 SYGVKD. The CDR3 sequence is CAISRKVYSSYNSPLHF. The CDR3 DNA reads as TGTGCCATCAGTCGGAAGGTATACAGCTCCTATAATTCACCCCTCCACTTT.

The chain joins TRBV5-1 to TRBJ2-7; D unclear. From germline, CDR1 is SGHRS and CDR2 YFSETQ. The CDR3 has 14 amino acids. V was cut by 0 bases and J by 7 bases, with 14 bases left in between. CDR3 amino acids: CASSLETPTREQYF. The CDR3 bases are TGCGCCAGCAGCTTGGAGACACCTACCCGGGAGCAGTACTTC.

The chain recombines TRBV4-3 with TRBJ2-3, with D perhaps matching TRBD2 (6 bases). V was shortened by 2 bases and J by 2 bases, with 11 bases between the two germline ends. The CDR3 length is 15 residues. The germline V gene encodes CDR1 LGHNA and CDR2 YSLEER. The CDR3 DNA reads TGCGCCAGCAGCCAAACGGGGGTCCACACAGATACGCAGTATTTT. It codes for CASSQTGVHTDTQYF.

The V and J genes are TRBV5-4 and TRBJ2-1; 7 bases agree with TRBD1. J was trimmed by 7 bases and V by 3 bases; bases with no gene match: 13. CDR1 and CDR2 (germline): SGHNT, YYREEE (reference sequence). This CDR3 region has 16 residues. CDR3 protein: CASSSGRGRKMNEQFF. The CDR3 region has the DNA TGTGCCAGCAGCTCCGGAAGGGGGCGAAAGATGAATGAGCAGTTCTTC.

With respect to this clone: Relative to the germline gene, one junction end is altered; a read error may explain this. The J gene is TRBJ2-7, the V gene TRBV10-3, with unresolved D. Germline loops: CDR1 ENHRY, CDR2 SYGVKD. This CDR3 is 12 amino acids long. The CDR3, as DNA: TGTGCCATCAGATCAGGTTTCTACGGGCAGTACTTC. This translates into CAIRSGFYGQYF.

The chain is built from TRBV6-6 and TRBJ2-7; tentatively, D is TRBD2 (6 bases). The CDR3 contains 14 residues. The V end was cut by 5 bases, the J end by 5 bases, with 16 bases between. From germline, CDR1 is MNHNY and CDR2 SVGAGI (reference sequence). The CDR3, as DNA: TGTGCCAGCAGTCCCGGACGGGGGTTGAACGAGCAGTACTTC. As protein: CASSPGRGLNEQYF.

The chain links TRBV5-1 to TRBJ2-1; tentatively, D is TRBD1 (7 bases). The CDR3 sequence is 17 residues long. Trimming pared 0 bases from V and 2 bases from J, leaving 15 bases between. Germline assignment: CDR1 SGHRS and CDR2 YFSETQ. The CDR3 DNA reads TGCGCCAGCAGCTTGGATCCCCAGGGGGAGGCCTACAATGAGCAGTTCTTC. Translated: CASSLDPQGEAYNEQFF.

Details on this clone: The junction departs from the called germline gene at one end, perhaps through a read error. The chain is built from TRBV7-7 and TRBJ2-3; D is possibly TRBD2 (6 bases). This CDR3 spans 15 amino acids. Germline CDR1 and CDR2: SSHAT and FNYEAQ (reference sequence). The CDR3 nucleotides are TGTGCTAGCAGCCCCTACCCGGGGGAGACAGATACGCAGTATTTT. Its translation is CASSPYPGETDTQYF.

This rearrangement joins TRBV10-3 to TRBJ2-2; the D is unclear. Germline assignment: CDR1 ENHRY and CDR2 SYGVKD. V shed 5 bases and J shed 5 bases, with 12 bases lying between them. The CDR3 extends over 14 amino acids. The CDR3 loop is CAISPSVGTGELFF. In DNA form, the CDR3 reads TGTGCCATCAGTCCCAGCGTCGGGACCGGGGAGCTGTTTTTT.

The rearrangement uses TRBV5-4 and TRBJ2-7; 9 bases are shared with TRBD1. The V and J ends lost 0 bases and 3 bases, in that order; junction bases with no gene match: 1. This CDR3 is 14 amino acids long. Germline CDR1 is SGHNT and CDR2 is YYREEE (reference sequence). The CDR3 sequence is CASSLGTGVYEQYF. The CDR3 region has the DNA TGTGCCAGCAGCTTGGGGACAGGGGTCTACGAGCAGTACTTC.

This chain links TRBV2 with TRBJ2-7; the match to TRBD1 covers 11 bases. The CDR3 loop spans 14 amino acids. The junction had 5 bases not matched to a gene; V was cut back by 8 bases and J by 2 bases. Germline lookup yields CDR1 SNHLY and CDR2 FYNNEI. The CDR3 reads CASRRGQGAYEQYF. In DNA form, the CDR3 reads TGTGCCAGCCGGAGGGGACAGGGGGCCTACGAGCAGTACTTC.

V and J are TRBV5-4 and TRBJ2-3; D is possibly TRBD1 (5 bases). CDR3 length equals 15 residues. Germline-derived CDR1 and CDR2 are SGHNT and YYREEE (reference sequence). V shed 2 bases and J shed 2 bases, with 12 bases lying between them. CDR3 sequence (DNA): TGTGCCAGCAGCTTTTACCCACAGGACACAGATACGCAGTATTTT. Translated, it gives CASSFYPQDTDTQYF.

This chain uses TRBV7-9 with TRBJ2-5; 10 nucleotides match TRBD2. This CDR3 spans 18 amino acids. J was trimmed by 5 bases and V by 5 bases; bases with no gene match: 17. Germline V gene sequence: CDR1 SEHNR, CDR2 FQNEAQ (reference sequence). CDR3 DNA sequence: TGTGCCAGCAGCCTAAGCGGGACTAGCGTGTCCCGGGTGGAGACCCAGTACTTC. Protein product: CASSLSGTSVSRVETQYF.

The gene calls are TRBV11-3 and TRBJ2-7; D perhaps matches TRBD1 (5 bases). The germline V gene has CDR1 SGHNT and CDR2 YENEEA. V lost 6 bases to trimming and J lost 5 bases, with 20 bases between them. CDR3 length: 15 residues. The CDR3: CASSPTAGSLNEQYF. CDR3 bases: TGTGCCAGCAGTCCCACGGCAGGGTCGTTAAACGAGCAGTACTTC.

Written as DNA, the CDR3 is TGTGCCATGACGCTAGCGGGGGTGACAGATACGCAGTATTTT. This encodes CAMTLAGVTDTQYF. V is TRBV6-6 and J is TRBJ2-3; the match to TRBD2 covers 10 bases. This CDR3 contains 14 residues. The ends lost 10 bases at V and 3 bases at J; junction bases unmatched: 7. Germline V gene lookup returns CDR1 MNHNY and CDR2 SVGAGI (reference sequence).

The chain joins TRBV4-1 to TRBJ1-4; no definite D call. The CDR3 runs to 16 residues. The germline CDR1 and CDR2 sequences are MGHRA and YSYEKL. Trimming took 0 bases from V and 6 from J, leaving 14 bases between them. The CDR3 DNA reads as TGCGCCAGCAGCCAAGATCTGGTCATGGGAGATGAAAAACTGTTTTTT. As protein: CASSQDLVMGDEKLFF.

V gene TRBV5-1 combines with J gene TRBJ2-7; 10 bases match TRBD2. This CDR3 spans 18 amino acids. CDR1 is SGHRS and CDR2 is YFSETQ in the germline V gene. Germline trimming cut 0 bases from V and 9 bases from J; bases unmatched to any gene: 18. For the CDR3, the DNA is TGCGCCAGCAGCTTGGCCCCTAGCGGGGGCCGTGAACTACGACGGCAGTACTTC. This encodes CASSLAPSGGRELRRQYF.

This chain uses TRBV5-4 with TRBJ2-1, with TRBD2 matching 8 bases. V lost 0 bases and J lost 8; bases outside the gene matches: 4. Germline assignment: CDR1 SGHNT and CDR2 YYREEE (reference sequence). This CDR3 has 14 amino acids. The CDR3 DNA reads as TGTGCCAGCAGCTTGGTCGGGGGGGCGCATGAGCAGTTCTTC. As protein: CASSLVGGAHEQFF.

The genes are TRBV7-9 and TRBJ2-5; D uncertain. Trimming shortened V by 4 bases and J by 0 bases, and 15 bases separated the two germline ends. This CDR3 comprises 16 residues. Germline CDR1 reads SEHNR; CDR2 reads FQNEAQ (reference sequence). This CDR3 reads CASSSPLRMYQETQYF. CDR3 in DNA: TGTGCCAGCAGCTCTCCGTTGCGCATGTACCAAGAGACCCAGTACTTC.